This is a list of T cell receptor beta chains from one sample in a study of T cells after yellow fever vaccination. TCRdb re-called the 5' RACE reads through MiXCR, storing one row per CDR3 protein. Seen here are 110,000 to 150,000 distinct CDR3 sequences, 5% to 7.5% observed once, and the top ten hold approximately 0.61%. The sequences come from CD4+ T cells sorted from PBMCs, collected 10 days after the yellow fever booster vaccination. Receptors originate from a man younger than 45 who received the YFV17D yellow fever vaccine. Both conserved end residues are part of each CDR3. Fields, in order: CDR3 DNA, CDR3 protein, clone size, J gene, D gene, V gene. The D gene is left open where the match is weak. The size entry is marked missing in some rows and otherwise reads once, few, many or a size class.

TGTGCCAGCAGCCCATTAATGAACACTGAAGCTTTCTTT | CASSPLMNTEAFF | many | TRBJ1-1 | . | TRBV7-2
TGTGCCATCAGACTAGCGGGAGAAGAGAATGAGCAGTTCTTC | CAIRLAGEENEQFF | . | TRBJ2-1 | TRBD2 | TRBV6-5
TGTGCCAGCAGCCCCGTACGGGAGGAAGAGACCCAGTACTTC | CASSPVREEETQYF | many | TRBJ2-5 | TRBD2 | TRBV3-1
TGTGCCAGTAGAGCCGAAATCCCGACTGAAGCTTTCTTT | CASRAEIPTEAFF | many | TRBJ1-1 | . | TRBV19
TGTGCCACCCGAGGTGCACTGGGGAGCGGCTCCTACGAGCAGTACTTC | CATRGALGSGSYEQYF | . | TRBJ2-7 | . | TRBV15
TGTGCCAGCTCACCCCCTGGGGACAATGAGCAGTTCTTC | CASSPPGDNEQFF | many | TRBJ2-1 | . | TRBV18
TGTGCCAGCAGTCCCCGGGCTAGCGGCATGTACCAAGAGACCCAGTACTTC | CASSPRASGMYQETQYF | . | TRBJ2-5 | TRBD2 | TRBV25-1
TGTGCCAGCAGCTTACGGGGGGCAGCTGAAAAACTGTTTTTT | CASSLRGAAEKLFF | . | TRBJ1-4 | . | TRBV7-9
TGCAGTGCGCCGGGGGTGAGGGGCTACACCTTC | CSAPGVRGYTF | . | TRBJ1-2 | . | TRBV20-1
TGTGCCAGCAGACCTAGCGGGAGAGTCCACAATGAGCAGTTCTTC | CASRPSGRVHNEQFF | many | TRBJ2-1 | TRBD2 | TRBV27
TGTGCCAGCAGCTTTGGCGGGAGTCCCCGCAATGAGCAGTTCTTC | CASSFGGSPRNEQFF | many | TRBJ2-1 | TRBD2 | TRBV7-9
TGTGCCAGCAGCCTGGGCGGCGGGGCACAAGAGACCCAGTACTTC | CASSLGGGAQETQYF | many | TRBJ2-5 | . | TRBV6-1
TGCAGTGCCTTTGGGGAGGGGGAAAAACTGTTTTTT | CSAFGEGEKLFF | many | TRBJ1-4 | . | TRBV20-1
TGTGCCAGCAGCGTAGGCCCCGACGGGGACTACGAGCAGTACTTC | CASSVGPDGDYEQYF | many | TRBJ2-7 | . | TRBV9
TGTGCCAGCAGCGGAGGGCGCGCAAATGAAAAACTGTTTTTT | CASSGGRANEKLFF | . | TRBJ1-4 | . | TRBV2
TGCGCCAGCAGCTTGGTCCTTAATCTTGGAAGACAGAACACCGGGGAGCTGTTTTTT | CASSLVLNLGRQNTGELFF | many | TRBJ2-2 | . | TRBV5-1
TGCAGCGTTGACGGCCTACTAAATGAGCAGTTCTTC | CSVDGLLNEQFF | many | TRBJ2-1 | . | TRBV29-1
TGTGCCAGCAGTTTACTTAGCTTCCAAGAGACCCAGTACTTC | CASSLLSFQETQYF | many | TRBJ2-5 | . | TRBV12-3/TRBV12-4
TGTGCCATCAGTGATGCTAGTGGGGTCGGCACAGATACGCAGTATTTT | CAISDASGVGTDTQYF | many | TRBJ2-3 | . | TRBV10-3
TGTGCCAGCAGCTTACCCCCCGTCTCTGAAGCTTTCTTT | CASSLPPVSEAFF | few | TRBJ1-1 | . | TRBV7-8
TGTGCCAGCAGCCCGGGGGGCCGGCAGACCCAGTACTTC | CASSPGGRQTQYF | many | TRBJ2-5 | . | TRBV11-2
TGTGCCAGCAGCCAAGCAGGGTCCTACGAGCAGTACTTC | CASSQAGSYEQYF | many | TRBJ2-7 | . | TRBV3-1
TGCAGTGCTTCGCAAACCACAGGGGGCCCGAATGAAAAACTGTTTTTT | CSASQTTGGPNEKLFF | many | TRBJ1-4 | TRBD1 | TRBV20-1
TGTGCCAGCAGTTACGACGACAGGGTTGGAGGCTACACCTTC | CASSYDDRVGGYTF | many | TRBJ1-2 | TRBD1 | TRBV6-2/TRBV6-3
TGTGCCATCAGTAGACAAGCCAGGGATGAGCAGTTCTTC | CAISRQARDEQFF | many | TRBJ2-1 | . | TRBV10-3
TGTGCCAGCACAATAAGGGTACCCCCCTATGGCTACACCTTC | CASTIRVPPYGYTF | many | TRBJ1-2 | . | TRBV7-2
TGCGCCAGCAGCCAAGGTTTAAAAATGCGTCGGGGAGCAGAAGCTTTCTTT | CASSQGLKMRRGAEAFF | few | TRBJ1-1 | . | TRBV4-3
TGTGCCAGTATGGGATACAATGAGCAGTTCTTC | CASMGYNEQFF | many | TRBJ2-1 | . | TRBV19
TGCAGCGTGGCTACTCTAATCCCCCCCCGGGAGCTGTTTTTT | CSVATLIPPRELFF | many | TRBJ2-2 | . | TRBV29-1
TGTGCCAGCAGCTCCCAGTTAGCGGGAGTTGAGCAGTACTTC | CASSSQLAGVEQYF | many | TRBJ2-7 | TRBD2 | TRBV7-8
TGTGCCAGCTCAGCCGGGACAGGGCGGTATGGCTACACCTTC | CASSAGTGRYGYTF | . | TRBJ1-2 | TRBD1 | TRBV18
TGTGCCAGCAGCGGGGAGGACAGGGGCTACACCTTC | CASSGEDRGYTF | . | TRBJ1-2 | TRBD1 | TRBV7-9
TGTGCCACCAGCAGAGATGGGGACACCCTGTTTTGGAACACCATATATTTT | CATSRDGDTLFWNTIYF | few | TRBJ1-3 | . | TRBV15
TGTGCCAGCAGCACCATATCTGGCGGGGAGCTGTTTTTT | CASSTISGGELFF | many | TRBJ2-2 | . | TRBV27
TGTGCCAGCAGTCCTCGTGGGCAGGGCGGCGGGGAGCTGTTTTTT | CASSPRGQGGGELFF | many | TRBJ2-2 | . | TRBV7-9
TGCGCCAGCAGCCAAGATTGGGCAGCAAATCAGCCCCAGCATTTT | CASSQDWAANQPQHF | few | TRBJ1-5 | . | TRBV4-3
. | CASTSGLYRDREETQYF | many | TRBJ2-5 | . | TRBV7-2
TGTGCCAGCACCCGAGAAGGCGGGAGGGCCGCAGATACGCAGTATTTT | CASTREGGRAADTQYF | many | TRBJ2-3 | TRBD2 | TRBV12-3/TRBV12-4
TGCGCCAGCAGCTCGACAGGAGGGGAGACCCAGTACTTC | CASSSTGGETQYF | many | TRBJ2-5 | . | TRBV5-1
TGTGCCAGCAGCTTGTTCGCAACAGATGGGGAGACCCAGTACTTC | CASSLFATDGETQYF | . | TRBJ2-5 | . | TRBV5-6
TGCAGTGCCCCCAACCGGGACAGTCACACCGGGGAGCTGTTTTTT | CSAPNRDSHTGELFF | . | TRBJ2-2 | TRBD1 | TRBV20-1
TGTGCCAGCAGCTTAGTCGGCTCCTACAATGAGCAGTTCTTC | CASSLVGSYNEQFF | many | TRBJ2-1 | . | TRBV7-6
TGTGCCAGCAGTTTGACAGAAGATCAGCCCCAGCATTTT | CASSLTEDQPQHF | many | TRBJ1-5 | . | TRBV12-3/TRBV12-4
TGCAGTGCCCCCCCCCATTTCCAAGAGACCCAGTACTTC | CSAPPHFQETQYF | many | TRBJ2-5 | . | TRBV20-1
TGTGCCATCAGTGATAAACCGGGAACCCACAATGAGCAGTTCTTC | CAISDKPGTHNEQFF | many | TRBJ2-1 | . | TRBV10-3
TGCGCCAGCAGCTTGATCGGGACTGTTCCTTCCTACGAGCAGTACTTC | CASSLIGTVPSYEQYF | many | TRBJ2-7 | . | TRBV5-1
TGTGCCAGTGCTAAGAGCGGAAACACCGGGGAGCTGTTTTTT | CASAKSGNTGELFF | few | TRBJ2-2 | . | TRBV19
TGTGCCAGCAGCTTAGCCGGGACAGGGGCTGTTCCCCTCATCTACGAGCAGTACTTC | CASSLAGTGAVPLIYEQYF | many | TRBJ2-7 | TRBD1 | TRBV7-8
TGTGCCAGCAGTGATCCCCAAGAGACCCAGTACTTC | CASSDPQETQYF | many | TRBJ2-5 | . | TRBV5-4
TGTGCCAGCATCAACGGGATAGATTATAATTCACCCCTCCACTTT | CASINGIDYNSPLHF | many | TRBJ1-6 | . | TRBV7-8
TGTGCCAGCAGCCCCGACAGGGGTCAGCCCCAGCATTTT | CASSPDRGQPQHF | many | TRBJ1-5 | TRBD1 | TRBV5-5
TGTGCCAGCAGAGATAGCGGGTTCGGAGAGACCCAGTACTTC | CASRDSGFGETQYF | many | TRBJ2-5 | TRBD2 | TRBV6-1